Presented here are 21 T cell receptor beta chains from one specimen sequenced in a study of shared clonotypes between healthy human individuals. Sequencing used immunoSEQ multiplex PCR; TCRdb keeps in-frame clones, though not all of them. The sample comprises roughly 2,500,000 clones, 80% to 95% of which are singletons, and approximately 0.36% rests with the top ten. The sequencing sample was made of naive CD4+ T cells from PBMCs. Indicated subset: CD45RA+ positively selected. Receptors were obtained from a young man in good health. Some clones in this sample may be carry-over from other donors' samples.

The rearrangement joins TRBV20-1 to TRBJ2-1; D uncertain. V lost 6 bases and J lost 6, with 6 bases in between. Germline CDR1 DFQATT, CDR2 SNEGSKA (reference sequence). The CDR3 extends over 10 amino acids. The CDR3 region is CSALVNEQFF. The CDR3 DNA is TGCAGTGCCCTAGTCAATGAGCAGTTCTTC.

The CDR3 here is CASSLPSGRAAEQYF. The CDR3 DNA sequence: TGTGCCAGCAGCTTACCGAGCGGGAGGGCCGCCGAGCAGTACTTC. The gene calls are TRBV7-8 and TRBJ2-7; the match to TRBD2 covers 10 bases. This CDR3 region has 15 residues. Germline CDR1 reads SGHVS; CDR2 reads FQNEAQ. J lost 6 bases, V lost 2 bases, and 7 bases had no gene match.

CDR3 nucleotide sequence: TGTGCCAGCAGCCAGACCCCCCCGTGGCGCAATGAGCAGTTCTTC. Amino acids: CASSQTPPWRNEQFF. The chain recombines TRBV4-2 with TRBJ2-1; the D is unclear. CDR3 size: 15 residues. Germline assignment: CDR1 LGHNA and CDR2 YNFKEQ. Trimming cost V 3 bases and J 6 bases, with 15 bases left between them.

The genes are TRBV5-1 and TRBJ2-2; the match to TRBD2 covers 7 bases. Trimming took 0 bases from V and 7 from J; bases not matched to a gene: 9. The CDR3 has 16 amino acids. CDR1 is SGHRS, CDR2 YFSETQ, per germline. CDR3 protein: CASSLAPISGIGELFF. The CDR3 nucleotides read TGCGCCAGCAGCTTGGCCCCCATCAGCGGGATCGGGGAGCTGTTTTTT.

The chain joins TRBV5-4 to TRBJ2-7; the D call may be TRBD1 or TRBD2 (5 bases each). Germline CDR1 and CDR2: SGHNT and YYREEE (reference sequence). The CDR3 runs 14 residues. V was clipped by 3 bases and J by 3 bases, with 13 bases between them. CDR3 region: CASSYTGPHYEQYF. The CDR3 DNA sequence: TGTGCCAGCAGCTATACGGGACCCCACTACGAGCAGTACTTC. The whole variable domain, filled in from reference TRBV5-4 and TRBJ2-7, reads ETGVTQSPTHLIKTRGQQVTLRCSSQSGHNTVSWYQQALGQGPQFIFQYYREEENGRGNFPPRFSGLQFPNYSSELNVNALELDDSALYLCASSYTGPHYEQYFGPGTRLTVT.

V and J are TRBV29-1 and TRBJ2-2; TRBD2 matches 13 bases. The CDR3 spans 16 residues. V was pared by 6 bases and J by 1 base, with 5 bases of the junction left unmatched. Germline V gene data show CDR1 as SQVTM and CDR2 as ANQGSEA. DNA for the CDR3: TGCAGCGTAGGGGGACTAGCGGGACGGAACACCGGGGAGCTGTTTTTT. This translates into CSVGGLAGRNTGELFF.

V is TRBV28 and J is TRBJ2-7, with unresolved D. Trimming removed 6 bases at V and 0 bases at J, with 18 bases between. CDR3 length equals 16 residues. Germline V gene lookup returns CDR1 MDHEN and CDR2 SYDVKM. The CDR3 loop is CASRGAFGGYSYEQYF. The CDR3 nucleotides read TGTGCCAGCAGAGGCGCGTTTGGTGGCTACTCCTACGAGCAGTACTTC.

V is TRBV9 and J is TRBJ2-3; TRBD2 agrees at 11 bases. This CDR3 region has 16 residues. Germline assignment: CDR1 SGDLS and CDR2 YYNGEE. The V gene end was trimmed by 0 bases and the J gene end by 2 bases; junction bases not matched to a gene: 2. The CDR3 sequence is CASSVGLAGITDTQYF. The CDR3 DNA follows: TGTGCCAGCAGCGTAGGACTAGCGGGGATCACAGATACGCAGTATTTT.

The chain carries TRBV30 and TRBJ2-1; perhaps TRBD1 as D (6 bases). CDR1 and CDR2 from the germline V gene are GTSNPN and SVGIG (reference sequence). The CDR3 has 13 residues. The germline V and J ends were trimmed by 3 bases and 2 bases, with 8 bases remaining between them. The CDR3 reads CAWRWGPYNEQFF. CDR3 nucleotides: TGTGCCTGGAGGTGGGGGCCCTACAATGAGCAGTTCTTC.

This clone was recorded only once. The chain carries TRBV30 and TRBJ1-4, with TRBD1 matching 8 bases. V was clipped by 0 bases and J by 6 bases; unmatched bases: 3. Per germline, CDR1 GTSNPN and CDR2 SVGIG (reference sequence). The CDR3 is 14 amino acids. CDR3 bases: TGTGCCTGGAGTGTGCAGGGGGCTGATGAAAAACTGTTTTTT. It yields the protein CAWSVQGADEKLFF.

V and J are TRBV27 and TRBJ1-2; D is undetermined. Germline V gene data show CDR1 as MNHEY and CDR2 as SMNVEV (reference sequence). The CDR3 extends over 13 amino acids. V lost 6 bases and J 5 bases, leaving 13 bases between the germline ends. The CDR3 nucleotides read TGTGCCAGCAGACCTCGTGTGTCATATGGCTACACCTTC. It yields the protein CASRPRVSYGYTF.

The chain is built from TRBV5-1 and TRBJ2-7, with 11 bases identical to TRBD1. Germline V CDR1 and CDR2: SGHRS, YFSETQ. The CDR3 spans 16 residues. V dropped 4 bases and J dropped 1; count of bases not matched to a gene: 7. The CDR3 reads CASSPHGTGGSYEQYF. For the CDR3, the DNA is TGCGCCAGCAGCCCGCATGGGACAGGGGGTTCCTACGAGCAGTACTTC.

The chain has TRBV6-5 and TRBJ2-1, with no clear D. Germline CDR1 is MNHEY and CDR2 is SVGAGI. Trimming stripped 2 bases from V and 0 bases from J, with 8 bases between. This CDR3 has 15 residues. DNA of the CDR3: TGTGCCAGCAGTTACCGCTGGAGCTCCTACAATGAGCAGTTCTTC. It is translated as CASSYRWSSYNEQFF.

The rearrangement links TRBV5-5 to TRBJ2-1; D remains ambiguous. There are 14 residues in the CDR3. Germline CDR1 SGHKS, CDR2 YYEKEE (reference sequence). Trimming stripped 0 bases from V and 8 bases from J, with 12 bases between. This CDR3 reads CASSLGPTQDEQFF. The CDR3 DNA reads as TGTGCCAGCAGCTTGGGACCGACTCAGGATGAGCAGTTCTTC. Variable domain in full (rest from reference TRBV5-5 and TRBJ2-1): DAGVTQSPTHLIKTRGQQVTLRCSPISGHKSVSWYQQVLGQGPQFIFQYYEKEERGRGNFPDRFSARQFPNYSSELNVNALLLGDSALYLCASSLGPTQDEQFFGPGTRLTVL.

V usage is TRBV15 and J usage is TRBJ2-1; 14 bases agree with TRBD2. The CDR3 consists of 20 residues. Germline trimming cut 3 bases from V and 6 bases from J; bases unmatched to any gene: 16. Germline V lookup: CDR1 LNHNV, CDR2 YYDKDF (reference sequence). DNA for the CDR3: TGTGCCACCAGCAGGGCATCGGGACTAGCGGGAGCCACCCCCCTCAATGAGCAGTTCTTC. It translates to CATSRASGLAGATPLNEQFF.

The rearrangement links TRBV7-6 to TRBJ2-7, with TRBD1 as a possible D gene (6 bases). CDR3 length equals 17 residues. Germline loops: CDR1 SGHVS, CDR2 FNYEAQ. Trimming stripped 5 bases from V and 0 bases from J, with 20 bases between. The CDR3, as DNA: TGTGCCAGCAGCAAAACCAAAGACAGGTCTGCCTCCTACGAGCAGTACTTC. It codes for CASSKTKDRSASYEQYF.

The chain has TRBV9 and TRBJ2-7; 11 bases fit TRBD2. Trimming at V came to 1 base and at J to 4 bases, leaving 10 bases not matched to a gene. From germline, CDR1 is SGDLS and CDR2 YYNGEE. This CDR3 has 17 residues. For the CDR3, the DNA is TGTGCCAGCAGCGTATTAGCGGGAGGGCCCGGCCAATACGAGCAGTACTTC. Translating gives CASSVLAGGPGQYEQYF.

The gene calls are TRBV6-6 and TRBJ2-7; D possibly uses TRBD1 or TRBD2 (5 bases each). This CDR3 has 14 residues. The ends were cut back, 2 bases at V and 4 bases at J, with 12 bases in the middle. The germline V gene encodes CDR1 MNHNY and CDR2 SVGAGI (reference sequence). For the CDR3, the DNA is TGTGCCAGCAGTTACCCGGGACGGAATTACGAGCAGTACTTC. This translates into CASSYPGRNYEQYF.

The genes are TRBV27 and TRBJ1-5, with unresolved D. V lost 10 bases and J lost 7, with 17 bases in between. This CDR3 is built from 13 residues. From germline, CDR1 is MNHEY and CDR2 SMNVEV (reference sequence). CDR3 bases: TGTGCCACATTTCCAACGGGAGGACAGCCCCAGCATTTT. Protein: CATFPTGGQPQHF.

CDR3 bases: TGTGCCAGCAGCGCCCGGGCGGCGTCCTACAATGAGCAGTTCTTC. This codes for CASSARAASYNEQFF. This chain connects TRBV9 to TRBJ2-1; no definite D call. V was clipped by 3 bases and J by 1 base, with 11 bases between them. Per the germline V gene, CDR1 is SGDLS and CDR2 is YYNGEE. This CDR3 contains 15 residues.

The rearrangement uses TRBV19 and TRBJ2-3; D call uncertain. This CDR3 has 14 residues. The germline V gene encodes CDR1 LNHDA and CDR2 SQIVND (reference sequence). V gave up 4 bases and J gave up 1 base, with 9 bases separating them. CDR3: CASSNQVGTDTQYF. In nucleotides, the CDR3 is TGTGCCAGTAGTAATCAGGTGGGCACAGATACGCAGTATTTT. Combining the CDR3 with reference TRBV19 and TRBJ2-3 gives the whole variable domain DGGITQSPKYLFRKEGQNVTLSCEQNLNHDAMYWYRQDPGQGLRLIYYSQIVNDFQKGDIAEGYSVSREKKESFPLTVTSAQKNPTAFYLCASSNQVGTDTQYFGPGTRLTVL.